These T cell receptor beta chains were read from a single sample in a study of blood T cell repertoires in COVID-19. Only in-frame clones appear in the TCRdb table, and some are missing; sequencing was by immunoSEQ multiplex PCR. The sample has some 88,000 clones, about 90% seen once. Input material: peripheral blood. The receptors were gathered from a human donor with active COVID-19. The donor label of this sample is uncertain. Both conserved end residues are part of each CDR3. Fields, in order: D gene, J gene, V gene, clone size, CDR3 DNA, CDR3 protein. A D gene is named only where the DNA matches it firmly. Only some rows state a clone size, as once, few, many or a class for expanded clones.

TRBD1 TRBJ1-2 TRBV29-1 NA TGCAGCGTTGGTCCCGCTCGACAGGGGCGCGGCTACACCTTC CSVGPARQGRGYTF
TRBD2 TRBJ2-2 TRBV5-4 few TGTGCCAGCAGCTTGGGGCTAGCGGGAAACACCGGGGAGCTGTTTTTT CASSLGLAGNTGELFF
NA TRBJ2-7 TRBV7-2 NA TGTGCCAGCAGCTTAGCGAGCGCAGGGGATACCCTCTCCTACGAGCAGTACTTC CASSLASAGDTLSYEQYF
NA TRBJ1-6 TRBV6-1 NA TGTGCCAGCAGTGAAGCCTTACAGGGAATTTCACCCCTCCACTTT CASSEALQGISPLHF
TRBD1 TRBJ2-2 TRBV19 NA TGTGCCAGTAGCCGACAGGGGGCGCAGAGCACCGGGGAGCTGTTTTTT CASSRQGAQSTGELFF
TRBD1 TRBJ1-1 TRBV5-5 NA TGTGCCAGCAGCCCGTTTACAGGGGGGTCCCCTGAAGCTTTCTTT CASSPFTGGSPEAFF
NA TRBJ1-1 TRBV7-9 NA TGTGCCAGCCTAAGGGACAATTACGCTGAAGCTTTCTTT CASLRDNYAEAFF
NA TRBJ2-1 TRBV5-5 NA TGTGCCAGCAGCCCTATGCGGGGGACATACAATGAGCAGTTCTTC CASSPMRGTYNEQFF
NA TRBJ1-5 TRBV18 NA TGTGCCAGCTCACCAGGCTCCTTTCAGCCCCAGCATTTT CASSPGSFQPQHF
NA TRBJ2-3 TRBV5-1 few TGCGCCAGCAGCCCTCTTCCGGGACTCCCCGGGGATACGCAGTATTTT CASSPLPGLPGDTQYF
TRBD1 TRBJ1-2 TRBV7-9 NA TGTGCCAGCAGCTTAGCCGGGACAGGTAATGGCTACACCTTC CASSLAGTGNGYTF
TRBD1 TRBJ2-1 TRBV6-2/TRBV6-3 once TGTGCCAGCAGTTACACCCGGACAGGGATGACCTACAATGAGCAGTTCTTC CASSYTRTGMTYNEQFF
TRBD1 TRBJ1-5 TRBV24-1 NA TGTGCCACCAGTGATGGTGCGGGACAGGGTTGTCAGCCCCAGCATTTT CATSDGAGQGCQPQHF
TRBD2 TRBJ2-1 TRBV7-2 NA TGTGCCAGCAGCTCAGGACTAGCGGGGCCCAATGAGCAGTTCTTC CASSSGLAGPNEQFF
TRBD1 TRBJ1-1 TRBV3-1/TRBV3-2 NA TGTGCCAGCAGCCAAGGTTTGGGCCTCGGTCAGGGGGCCACTGAAGCTTTCTTT CASSQGLGLGQGATEAFF
NA TRBJ2-1 TRBV19 NA TGTGCCAGTAGTATAGAGGCCAGGTATGAGCAGTTCTTC CASSIEARYEQFF
NA TRBJ2-1 TRBV29-1 NA TGCAGCGCAAAAAAAATGACAGAGTACAATGAGCAGTTCTTC CSAKKMTEYNEQFF
NA TRBJ1-2 TRBV6-6 NA TGTGCCAGCAGTTACTTACGTATCCTCGGGGGCTACACCTTC CASSYLRILGGYTF
NA TRBJ1-6 TRBV7-9 few TGTGCCAGCAGCTCATCAGGGTTTTATAATTCACCCCTCCACTTT CASSSSGFYNSPLHF
TRBD1 TRBJ1-2 TRBV9 NA TGTGCCAGCAGCGTAGCTCTGGCAGGGGGAATCGATGGCTACACCTTC CASSVALAGGIDGYTF
NA TRBJ1-1 TRBV27 once TGTGCCAGCAGTTTATCGGGGGGCACTGAAGCTTTCTTT CASSLSGGTEAFF
TRBD1 TRBJ1-2 TRBV4-3 many TGCGCCAGCAGCCGCCTCGACAGGGCAGGTGGCTACACCTTC CASSRLDRAGGYTF
NA TRBJ2-5 TRBV5-1 NA TGCGCCAGCAGCTTGGCTATCGGTTCAAAGACCCAGTACTTC CASSLAIGSKTQYF
TRBD2 TRBJ2-3 TRBV25-1 NA TGTGCCAGCAGTGATCTCACTAGCGGGACCACAGATACGCAGTATTTT CASSDLTSGTTDTQYF
TRBD1 TRBJ2-1 TRBV6-4 NA TGTGCCAGCAGTCCCACAGGGGACACCCCGCGCAATGAGCAGTTCTTC CASSPTGDTPRNEQFF
NA TRBJ1-1 TRBV6-5 NA TGTGCCAGCAGGTCAACAGGGTACCTAGCTTTCTTT CASRSTGYLAFF
TRBD1 TRBJ2-7 TRBV7-2 NA TGTGCCAGCAGCTTCCCTAGGACAGGCAGGAGCTCCTACGAGCAGTACTTC CASSFPRTGRSSYEQYF
TRBD1 TRBJ2-7 TRBV18 NA TGTGCCAGCTCTTCAGGACAGGTCTACGAGCAGTACTTC CASSSGQVYEQYF
NA TRBJ1-4 TRBV28 NA TGTGCCAGCAGCTCCCACCCTAGATCTAAAACTAATGAAAAACTGTTTTTT CASSSHPRSKTNEKLFF
NA TRBJ1-5 TRBV7-8 NA TGTGCCAGCAGCCCCGGGGCCTCTTGGGGGCTGAATCAGCCCCAGCATTTT CASSPGASWGLNQPQHF
TRBD1 TRBJ1-5 TRBV2 NA TGTGCCAGCAGTGGCGCTGACAGGGGATGGGGTCAGCCCCAGCATTTT CASSGADRGWGQPQHF
TRBD2 TRBJ2-1 TRBV7-3 NA TGTGCCAGCAGCTCCGGGACTAGGGGGGTCAATGAGCAGTTCTTC CASSSGTRGVNEQFF
TRBD1 TRBJ2-1 TRBV6-4 NA TGTGCCAGCAGTGCCTCCGGGACAGAATACAATGAGCAGTTCTTC CASSASGTEYNEQFF
NA TRBJ2-7 TRBV27 NA TGTGCCAGCAGTTTTTCGACGGGGAACTCCTACGAGCAGTACTTC CASSFSTGNSYEQYF
NA TRBJ2-6 TRBV5-4 once TGTGCCAGCAGCCTACCTCACAGGGTAGCTGGGGCCAACGTCCTGACTTTC CASSLPHRVAGANVLTF
NA TRBJ1-1 TRBV6-4 NA TGTGCCAGCAGTGTAGAAAAGCCGAACACTGAAGCTTTCTTT CASSVEKPNTEAFF
TRBD1 TRBJ1-2 TRBV2 NA TGTGCCAGCAGTGAAGGAGGGTCGGACAGGGTTGATGGCTACACCTTC CASSEGGSDRVDGYTF
NA TRBJ1-5 TRBV19 NA TGTGCCAGTAGTATGTGGGGCCAGCCCCAGCATTTT CASSMWGQPQHF
NA TRBJ2-2 TRBV9 NA TGTGCCAGCAGCGTAGAGGGGAACGCCGGGGAGCTGTTTTTT CASSVEGNAGELFF
NA TRBJ2-7 TRBV6-5 few TGTGCCAGCAGTTACGCGCCGGGAACCCCGTACGAGCAGTACTTC CASSYAPGTPYEQYF
NA TRBJ2-3 TRBV4-1 NA TGCGCCAGCAGCCTTCGGGCGGGGAGCGCAGATACGCAGTATTTT CASSLRAGSADTQYF
NA TRBJ1-2 TRBV6-5 NA TGTGCCAGCAGCCCCCCGGGGGGCGCACGGGGCTACACCTTC CASSPPGGARGYTF
TRBD1 TRBJ2-6 TRBV6-1 NA TGTGCCAGCAGTGAAGCGTTTACCGGACAGGGGGCGTATGGGGCCAACGTCCTGACTTTC CASSEAFTGQGAYGANVLTF
TRBD2 TRBJ2-3 TRBV9 NA TGTGCCAGCAGCTTAGGACTAGCGGGGAGCACAGATACGCAGTATTTT CASSLGLAGSTDTQYF
NA TRBJ1-6 TRBV6-5 NA TGTGCCAGCAGACCGCGTAAGAATTCACCCCTCCACTTT CASRPRKNSPLHF
NA TRBJ2-1 TRBV3-1/TRBV3-2 NA TGTGCCAGCAGCCAAGCGGGCTCCTACAATGAGCAGTTCTTC CASSQAGSYNEQFF
TRBD2 TRBJ2-1 TRBV6-6 NA TGTGCCAGCAGTCAGCCCCGGGAGGGGCTGACGTACAATGAGCAGTTCTTC CASSQPREGLTYNEQFF
TRBD1 TRBJ2-7 TRBV5-1 once TGCGCCAGCAGCGCGAACAGGGGGCGAGGATTTTGGTACGAGCAGTACTTC CASSANRGRGFWYEQYF